The following is a T cell receptor (beta chain) sequence with its context. The source of the sample is a study of blood T cell repertoires in COVID-19. The wider study: Sources were T cells, B-cell-depleted T cells, or PBMCs; the material itself was cDNA or gDNA.

Generated by immunoSEQ multiplex PCR, the TCRdb table keeps only in-frame clones and is missing some. The table includes around 500,000 clones, 70% to 90% detected once. The CDR3 consists of 19 residues. V dropped 5 bases and J dropped 5; count of bases not matched to a gene: 21. Germline loops: CDR1 LNHDA, CDR2 SQIVND (reference sequence). The rearrangement links TRBV19 to TRBJ2-3; 8 positions agree with TRBD1. Material for sequencing was peripheral blood. The clonotype originates from a human donor in a cohort sampled during active COVID-19. CDR3 DNA: TGTGCCAGTAGTGATAAGGCTCCGACAGGGGCTAAGGCGAGAGATACGCAGTATTTT. It codes for CASSDKAPTGAKARDTQYF.